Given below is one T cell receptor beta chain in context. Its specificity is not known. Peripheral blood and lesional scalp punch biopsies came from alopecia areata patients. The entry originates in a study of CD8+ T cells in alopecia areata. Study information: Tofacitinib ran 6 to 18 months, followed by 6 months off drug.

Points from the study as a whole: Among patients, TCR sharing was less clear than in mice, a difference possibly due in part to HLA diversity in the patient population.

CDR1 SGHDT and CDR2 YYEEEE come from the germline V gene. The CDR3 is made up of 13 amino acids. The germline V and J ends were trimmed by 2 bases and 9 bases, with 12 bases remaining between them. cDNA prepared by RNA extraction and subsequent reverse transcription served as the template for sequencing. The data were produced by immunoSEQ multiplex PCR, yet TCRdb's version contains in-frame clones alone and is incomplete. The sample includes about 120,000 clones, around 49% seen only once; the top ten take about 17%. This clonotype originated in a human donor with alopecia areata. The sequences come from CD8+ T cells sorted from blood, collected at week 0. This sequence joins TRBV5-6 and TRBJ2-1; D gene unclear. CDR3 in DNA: TGTGCCAGCAGCTTTGGCCCAAACTCTGAGCAGTTCTTC. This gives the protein CASSFGPNSEQFF.